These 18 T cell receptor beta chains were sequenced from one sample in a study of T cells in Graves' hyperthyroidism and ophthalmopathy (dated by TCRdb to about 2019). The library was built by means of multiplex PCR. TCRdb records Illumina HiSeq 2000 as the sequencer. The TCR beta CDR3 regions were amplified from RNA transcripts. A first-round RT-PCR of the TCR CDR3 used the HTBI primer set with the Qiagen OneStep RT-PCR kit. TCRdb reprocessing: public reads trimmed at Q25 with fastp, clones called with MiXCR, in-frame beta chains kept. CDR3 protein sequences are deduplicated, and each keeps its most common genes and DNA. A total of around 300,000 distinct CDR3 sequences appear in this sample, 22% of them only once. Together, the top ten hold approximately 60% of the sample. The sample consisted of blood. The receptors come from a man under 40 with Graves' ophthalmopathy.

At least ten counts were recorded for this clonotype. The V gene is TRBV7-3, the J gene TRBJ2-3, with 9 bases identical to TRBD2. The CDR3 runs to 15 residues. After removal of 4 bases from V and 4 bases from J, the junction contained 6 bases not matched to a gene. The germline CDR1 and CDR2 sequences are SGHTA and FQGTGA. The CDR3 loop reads CASSWREGPADTQYF. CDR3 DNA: TGTGCCAGCAGCTGGCGGGAGGGCCCCGCAGATACGCAGTATTTT.

The CDR3 loop is CASSLVVYSYEQYF. As DNA, the CDR3 is TGCGCCAGCAGCTTGGTGGTATATTCCTACGAGCAGTACTTC. The chain employs TRBV5-1 and TRBJ2-7; the D is unclear. CDR3 size: 14 residues. V lost 0 bases and J lost 1, with 8 bases in between. Looked up from germline, CDR1 is SGHRS and CDR2 is YFSETQ.

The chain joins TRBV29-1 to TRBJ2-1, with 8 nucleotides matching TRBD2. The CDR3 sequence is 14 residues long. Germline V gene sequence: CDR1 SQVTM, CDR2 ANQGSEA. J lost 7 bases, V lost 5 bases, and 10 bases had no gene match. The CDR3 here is CSVRRAGGENEQFF. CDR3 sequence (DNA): TGCAGCGTTCGGCGGGCGGGAGGCGAGAATGAGCAGTTCTTC.

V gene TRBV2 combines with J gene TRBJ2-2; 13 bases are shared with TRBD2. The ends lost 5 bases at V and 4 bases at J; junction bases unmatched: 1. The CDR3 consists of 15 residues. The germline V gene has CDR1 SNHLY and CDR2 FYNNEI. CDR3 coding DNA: TGTGCCAGCAGTCGGACTAGCGGGGGCACCGGGGAGCTGTTTTTT. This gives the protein CASSRTSGGTGELFF. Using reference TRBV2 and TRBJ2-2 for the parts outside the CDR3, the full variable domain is EPEVTQTPSHQVTQMGQEVILRCVPISNHLYFYWYRQILGQKVEFLVSFYNNEISEKSEIFDDQFSVERPDGSNFTLKIRSTKLEDSAMYFCASSRTSGGTGELFFGEGSRLTVL.

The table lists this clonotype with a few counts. The CDR3 protein is CASSSRLANQETQYF. CDR3 nucleotides: TGTGCCAGCAGCTCTCGCCTAGCGAACCAAGAGACCCAGTACTTC. The chain has TRBV13 and TRBJ2-5; tentative D call: TRBD2 (6 bases). V lost 4 bases and J lost 0, with 12 bases in between. The CDR3 sequence is 15 residues long. From germline, CDR1 is PRHDT and CDR2 FYEKMQ (reference sequence).

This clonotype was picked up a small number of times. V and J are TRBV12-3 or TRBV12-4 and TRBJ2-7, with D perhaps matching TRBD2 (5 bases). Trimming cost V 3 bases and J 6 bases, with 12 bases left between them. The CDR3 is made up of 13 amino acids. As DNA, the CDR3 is TGTGCCAGCAGTTTGGGGAGAGGGCTCGAGCAGTACTTC. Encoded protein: CASSLGRGLEQYF.

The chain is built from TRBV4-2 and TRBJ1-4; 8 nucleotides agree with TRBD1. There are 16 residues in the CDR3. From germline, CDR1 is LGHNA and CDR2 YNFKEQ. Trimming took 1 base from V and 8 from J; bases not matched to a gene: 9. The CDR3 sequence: CASSQVGRTGREKLFF. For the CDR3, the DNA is TGTGCCAGCAGCCAAGTGGGTAGGACAGGGAGAGAAAAACTGTTTTTT.

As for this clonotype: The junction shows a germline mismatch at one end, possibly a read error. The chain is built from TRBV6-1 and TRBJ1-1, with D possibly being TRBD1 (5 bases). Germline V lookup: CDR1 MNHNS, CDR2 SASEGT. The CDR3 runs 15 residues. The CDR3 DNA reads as TGTGCCAGCAGTCCTACAGGACTCGAAAACACTGAAGCTTCCTTT. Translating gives CASSPTGLENTEASF.

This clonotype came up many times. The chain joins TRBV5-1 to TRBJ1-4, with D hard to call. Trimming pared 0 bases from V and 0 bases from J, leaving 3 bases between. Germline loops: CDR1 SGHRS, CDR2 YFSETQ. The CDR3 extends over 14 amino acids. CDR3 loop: CASSLDSTNEKLFF. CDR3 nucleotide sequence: TGCGCCAGCAGCTTGGATTCAACTAATGAAAAACTGTTTTTT.

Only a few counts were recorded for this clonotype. In nucleotides, the CDR3 is TGCAGTGCGCGGACAGGTTTTAGTGAGCAGTTCTTC. Amino acid sequence: CSARTGFSEQFF. The V and J genes are TRBV20-1 and TRBJ2-1; 7 bases are shared with TRBD1. The V gene end was trimmed by 6 bases and the J gene end by 9 bases; junction bases not matched to a gene: 8. Germline V lookup: CDR1 DFQATT, CDR2 SNEGSKA (reference sequence). The CDR3 consists of 12 residues.

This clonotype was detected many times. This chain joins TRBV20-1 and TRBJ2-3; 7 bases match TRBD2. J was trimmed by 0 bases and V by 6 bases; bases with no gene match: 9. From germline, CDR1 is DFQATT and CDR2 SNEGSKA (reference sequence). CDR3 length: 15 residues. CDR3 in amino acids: CSASGTTTSTDTQYF. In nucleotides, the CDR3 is TGCAGTGCGTCCGGGACTACTACTAGCACAGATACGCAGTATTTT.

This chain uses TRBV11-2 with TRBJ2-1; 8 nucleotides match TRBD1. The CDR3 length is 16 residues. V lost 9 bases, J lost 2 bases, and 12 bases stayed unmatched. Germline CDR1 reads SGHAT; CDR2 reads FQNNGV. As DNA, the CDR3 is TGTGCCAGTCACTTAGGGCCAGGGGGCGCCTACAATGAGCAGTTCTTC. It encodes CASHLGPGGAYNEQFF.

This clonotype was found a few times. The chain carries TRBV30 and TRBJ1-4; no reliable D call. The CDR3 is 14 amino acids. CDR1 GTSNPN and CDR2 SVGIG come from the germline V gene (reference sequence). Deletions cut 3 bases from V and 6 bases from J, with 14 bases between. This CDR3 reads CAWSRAMEDEKLFF. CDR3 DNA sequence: TGTGCCTGGAGCCGGGCGATGGAGGATGAAAAACTGTTTTTT.

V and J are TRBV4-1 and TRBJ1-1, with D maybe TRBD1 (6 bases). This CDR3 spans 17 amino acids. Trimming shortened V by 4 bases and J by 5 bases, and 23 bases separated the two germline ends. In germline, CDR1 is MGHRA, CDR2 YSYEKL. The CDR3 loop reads CASSPQIVGARKTEAFF. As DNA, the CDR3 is TGCGCCAGCAGCCCCCAGATTGTGGGGGCGCGGAAGACTGAAGCTTTCTTT.

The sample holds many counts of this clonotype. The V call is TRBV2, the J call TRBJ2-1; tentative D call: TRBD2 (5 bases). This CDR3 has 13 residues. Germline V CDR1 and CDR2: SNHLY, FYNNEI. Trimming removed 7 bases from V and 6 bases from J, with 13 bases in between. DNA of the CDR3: TGTGCCAGCAACGTGAGGGCCTCCAATGAGCAGTTCTTC. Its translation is CASNVRASNEQFF.

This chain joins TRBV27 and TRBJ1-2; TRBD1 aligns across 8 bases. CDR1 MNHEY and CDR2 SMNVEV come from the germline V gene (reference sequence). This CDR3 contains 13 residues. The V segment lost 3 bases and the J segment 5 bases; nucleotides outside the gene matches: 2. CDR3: CASSFDRGYGYTF. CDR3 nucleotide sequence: TGTGCCAGCAGTTTCGACAGGGGTTATGGCTACACCTTC.

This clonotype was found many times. The CDR3, as DNA: TGTGCCAGCAGCCAAACCTTGGCCTATGAAGCTTTCTTT. This encodes CASSQTLAYEAFF. The chain employs TRBV11-3 and TRBJ1-1; D is ambiguous. V shed 5 bases and J shed 7 bases, with 14 bases lying between them. The CDR3 runs 13 residues. Per the germline V gene, CDR1 is SGHNT and CDR2 is YENEEA.

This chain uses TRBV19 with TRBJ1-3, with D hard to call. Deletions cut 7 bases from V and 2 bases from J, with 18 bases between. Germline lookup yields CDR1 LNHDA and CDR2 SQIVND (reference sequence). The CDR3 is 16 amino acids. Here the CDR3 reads CASTRPGPRTGNTIYF. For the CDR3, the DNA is TGTGCCAGTACCCGGCCGGGCCCTCGTACTGGAAACACCATATATTTT.